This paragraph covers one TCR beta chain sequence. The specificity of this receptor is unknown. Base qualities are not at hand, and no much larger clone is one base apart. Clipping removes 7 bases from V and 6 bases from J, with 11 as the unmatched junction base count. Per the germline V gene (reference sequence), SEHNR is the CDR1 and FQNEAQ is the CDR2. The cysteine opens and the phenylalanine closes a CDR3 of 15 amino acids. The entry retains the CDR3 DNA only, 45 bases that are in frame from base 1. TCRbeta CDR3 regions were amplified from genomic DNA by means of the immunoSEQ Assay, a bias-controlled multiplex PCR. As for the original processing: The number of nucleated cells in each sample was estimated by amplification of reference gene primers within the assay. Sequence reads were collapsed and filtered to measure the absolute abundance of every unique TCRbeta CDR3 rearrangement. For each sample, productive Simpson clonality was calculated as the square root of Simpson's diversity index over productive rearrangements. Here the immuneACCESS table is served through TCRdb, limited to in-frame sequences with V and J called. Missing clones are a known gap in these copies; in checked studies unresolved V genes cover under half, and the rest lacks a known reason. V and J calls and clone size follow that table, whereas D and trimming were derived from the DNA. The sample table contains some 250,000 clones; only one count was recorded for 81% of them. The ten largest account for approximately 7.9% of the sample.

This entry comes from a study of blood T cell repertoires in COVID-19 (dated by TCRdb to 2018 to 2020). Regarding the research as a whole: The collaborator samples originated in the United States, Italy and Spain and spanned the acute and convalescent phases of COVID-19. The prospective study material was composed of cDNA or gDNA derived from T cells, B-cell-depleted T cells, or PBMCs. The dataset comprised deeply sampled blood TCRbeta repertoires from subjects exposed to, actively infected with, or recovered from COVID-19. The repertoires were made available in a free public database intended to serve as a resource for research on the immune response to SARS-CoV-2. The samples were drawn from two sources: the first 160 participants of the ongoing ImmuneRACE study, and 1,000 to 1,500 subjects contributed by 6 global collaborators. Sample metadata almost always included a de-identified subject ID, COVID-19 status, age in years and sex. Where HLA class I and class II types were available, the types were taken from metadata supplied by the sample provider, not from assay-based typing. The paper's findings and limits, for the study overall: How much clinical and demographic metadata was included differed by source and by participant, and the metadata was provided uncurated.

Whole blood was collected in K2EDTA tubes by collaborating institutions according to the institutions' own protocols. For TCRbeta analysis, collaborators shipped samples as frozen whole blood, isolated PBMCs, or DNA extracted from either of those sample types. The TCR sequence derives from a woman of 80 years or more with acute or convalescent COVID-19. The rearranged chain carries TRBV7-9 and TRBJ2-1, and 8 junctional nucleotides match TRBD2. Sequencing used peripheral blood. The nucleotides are TGTGCCAGCACCTCCGGGGGGGCTATCTTCAATGAGCAGTTCTTC. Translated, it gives CASTSGGAIFNEQFF. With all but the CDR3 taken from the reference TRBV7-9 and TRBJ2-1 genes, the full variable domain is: DTGVSQNPRHKITKRGQNVTFRCDPISEHNRLYWYRQTLGQGPEFLTYFQNEAQLEKSRLLSDRFSAERPKGSFSTLEIQRTEQGDSAMYLCASTSGGAIFNEQFFGPGTRLTVL.